Following are 31 T cell receptor beta chains from one sample sequenced in a study of graft-versus-host responses after intestinal transplantation. No antigens are known for them. Libraries were prepared by immunoSEQ multiplex PCR; TCRdb keeps only in-frame clonotypes and omits some of them. The profile shows about 90,000 clones, about 93% of them singletons. Sequencing was performed on unstimulated CD8+ T cells sorted from spleen or lymph node cells, taken before transplant. These receptors originate from a human donor who was the organ donor for an intestinal transplant.

This clone was seen only once. The chain employs TRBV7-9 and TRBJ2-1, with a tentative D call TRBD1 (6 bases). Trimming removed 5 bases at V and 1 base at J, with 12 bases between. CDR1 and CDR2 (germline): SEHNR, FQNEAQ (reference sequence). The CDR3 covers 15 residues. CDR3 in DNA: TGTGCCAGCAGCCCGGCAGGGGCTTCCTACAATGAGCAGTTCTTC. Its protein product is CASSPAGASYNEQFF.

Remarks on this clone: Germline and junction disagree at one end, which may indicate a read error. The rearrangement joins TRBV5-1 to TRBJ2-2; TRBD1 might be the D (5 bases). The CDR3 is 14 amino acids. Germline V gene lookup returns CDR1 SGHRS and CDR2 YFSETQ. CDR3 residues: CASSLAGNPGELFF. The CDR3 DNA sequence: TGCGCCAGCAGCTTGGCAGGGAACCCCGGGGAGCTGTTTTTT.

The chain employs TRBV5-4 and TRBJ1-2; D call uncertain. Deletions cut 4 bases from V and 8 bases from J, with 15 bases between. Germline-derived CDR1 and CDR2 are SGHNT and YYREEE (reference sequence). This CDR3 spans 13 amino acids. CDR3 amino acids: CASSEARGSGYTF. The CDR3 DNA reads as TGTGCCAGCAGCGAGGCTCGGGGATCGGGCTACACCTTC.

The chain links TRBV4-1 to TRBJ2-5; 7 bases are shared with TRBD2. J lost 3 bases, V lost 3 bases, and 7 bases had no gene match. The CDR3 has 15 amino acids. Germline-derived CDR1 and CDR2 are MGHRA and YSYEKL. The CDR3 sequence: CASSQEGLLEETQYF. CDR3 nucleotide sequence: TGCGCCAGCAGCCAGGAGGGACTACTTGAAGAGACCCAGTACTTC.

The rearrangement uses TRBV27 and TRBJ1-2; 7 bases are a match to TRBD1. Trimming cost V 6 bases and J 4 bases; bases outside gene matches: 8. There are 14 residues in the CDR3. Germline V gene data show CDR1 as MNHEY and CDR2 as SMNVEV (reference sequence). Here the CDR3 DNA reads TGTGCCAGCAGCCCGATTGGGACAGCCTATGGCTACACCTTC. Encoded protein: CASSPIGTAYGYTF.

This chain connects TRBV9 to TRBJ1-4; 8 nucleotides align to TRBD1. The CDR3 runs 14 residues. V shed 0 bases, J shed 7 bases, and the junction held 2 bases outside the gene matches. The germline CDR1 and CDR2 sequences are SGDLS and YYNGEE. For the CDR3, the DNA is TGTGCCAGCAGCGTAGGGACAGGGATTGAAAAACTGTTTTTT. Translating gives CASSVGTGIEKLFF.

The chain links TRBV19 to TRBJ1-2; 8 positions agree with TRBD1. Germline V gives CDR1 LNHDA, CDR2 SQIVND (reference sequence). The CDR3 is 15 amino acids. The V segment lost 5 bases and the J segment 5 bases; nucleotides outside the gene matches: 10. The CDR3 loop reads CASSGGTGPVYGYTF. The CDR3 coding sequence is TGTGCCAGTAGTGGCGGGACAGGACCCGTATATGGCTACACCTTC.

The gene calls are TRBV28 and TRBJ2-3; 7 positions agree with TRBD2. The CDR3 has 18 residues. The J segment lost 1 base and the V segment lost 2 bases, leaving 12 bases of the junction unmatched. CDR1 and CDR2 from the germline V gene are MDHEN and SYDVKM. The CDR3 reads CASSLVGVGAGGTDTQYF. The CDR3, as DNA: TGTGCCAGCAGTTTAGTGGGGGTCGGGGCGGGAGGCACAGATACGCAGTATTTT.

The gene calls are TRBV13 and TRBJ2-7; D is unresolved. CDR1 PRHDT and CDR2 FYEKMQ come from the germline V gene (reference sequence). The CDR3 consists of 15 residues. V lost 0 bases to trimming and J lost 3 bases, with 12 bases between them. The CDR3 bases are TGTGCCAGCAGCTTAGGCCGCGGTAGCCTCTACGAGCAGTACTTC. It translates to CASSLGRGSLYEQYF.

The chain employs TRBV4-1 and TRBJ1-1; 7 nucleotides agree with TRBD1. Per the germline V gene, CDR1 is MGHRA and CDR2 is YSYEKL. V was clipped by 5 bases and J by 0 bases; unmatched bases: 6. This CDR3 has 15 residues. The CDR3 DNA reads as TGCGCCAGCAGCGCGACAGGGTGGCTGAACACTGAAGCTTTCTTT. Translation gives CASSATGWLNTEAFF.

In this sample, this clone turned up once. The same CDR3 arises from other DNA sequences in this sample as well. The chain has TRBV5-4 and TRBJ2-5; the match to TRBD2 covers 7 bases. The CDR3 sequence is 15 residues long. Germline values: CDR1 SGHNT, CDR2 YYREEE (reference sequence). With V trimmed by 9 bases and J by 4 bases, 15 bases remained unmatched. For the CDR3, the DNA is TGTGCCACTTACCCCGGACTGGCGGGAGCAGAGACCCAGTACTTC. Protein product: CATYPGLAGAETQYF.

The chain uses TRBV4-1 and TRBJ1-2; no clear D gene. V shed 1 base and J shed 5 bases, with 11 bases lying between them. The CDR3 runs 14 residues. CDR1 and CDR2 from the germline V gene are MGHRA and YSYEKL. CDR3 nucleotides: TGCGCCAGCAGCCAAGCACCGGGTAGATATGGCTACACCTTC. Amino acids: CASSQAPGRYGYTF.

CDR3 residues: CASSSGLAGDRFF. CDR3 in DNA: TGTGCCAGCAGCTCCGGACTAGCGGGAGACCGGTTCTTC. This sequence joins TRBV28 and TRBJ2-1; TRBD2 matches at 13 bases. With V trimmed by 6 bases and J by 15 bases, 8 bases remained unmatched. CDR3 size: 13 residues. Germline CDR1 reads MDHEN; CDR2 reads SYDVKM. Using reference TRBV28 and TRBJ2-1 for the parts outside the CDR3, the full variable domain is DVKVTQSSRYLVKRTGEKVFLECVQDMDHENMFWYRQDPGLGLRLIYFSYDVKMKEKGDIPEGYSVSREKKERFSLILESASTNQTSMYLCASSSGLAGDRFFGPGTRLTVL.

The V and J genes are TRBV6-1 and TRBJ2-1, with D unresolved. The CDR3 contains 12 residues. Germline V gene sequence: CDR1 MNHNS, CDR2 SASEGT. V lost 1 base, J lost 8 bases, and 6 bases lay in between. For the CDR3, the DNA is TGTGCCAGCAGTGAAGTTTCAGATGAGCAGTTCTTC. This codes for CASSEVSDEQFF.

In this sample, this clone turned up a few times. The CDR3 nucleotides are TGTGCCAGCAGTGAGGGACAGGGGGCCTACGAGCAGTACTTC. Translating it yields CASSEGQGAYEQYF. The chain has TRBV6-1 and TRBJ2-7, with 11 bases lining up with TRBD1. Trimming at V came to 3 bases and at J to 2 bases, leaving 0 bases not matched to a gene. CDR3 size: 14 residues. The germline gives CDR1 MNHNS, CDR2 SASEGT.

The genes are TRBV29-1 and TRBJ1-2; maybe TRBD1 (5 bases). In germline, CDR1 is SQVTM, CDR2 ANQGSEA. The CDR3 length is 11 residues. Trimming shortened V by 3 bases and J by 8 bases, and 10 bases separated the two germline ends. The CDR3 loop is CSVDGGSGYTF. As DNA, the CDR3 is TGCAGCGTTGACGGGGGGAGCGGCTACACCTTC.

The chain carries TRBV4-1 and TRBJ2-3; D not resolved. Germline assignment: CDR1 MGHRA and CDR2 YSYEKL. This CDR3 is built from 18 residues. The germline V and J ends were trimmed by 0 bases and 1 base, with 17 bases remaining between them. CDR3 sequence: CASSQDPGSPRRTDTQYF. CDR3 bases: TGCGCCAGCAGCCAAGATCCAGGATCCCCCCGACGCACAGATACGCAGTATTTT.

The count of this clone is one. The chain employs TRBV28 and TRBJ2-7; 8 positions match TRBD2. Germline V lookup: CDR1 MDHEN, CDR2 SYDVKM. The CDR3 spans 14 residues. The ends lost 3 bases at V and 2 bases at J; junction bases unmatched: 3. The CDR3: CASSFPAGAYEQYF. The CDR3 nucleotides read TGTGCCAGCAGTTTTCCAGCGGGGGCCTACGAGCAGTACTTC.

Concerning this clone: A junction boundary mismatches the germline segment, possibly from a read error. V usage is TRBV30 and J usage is TRBJ2-1; 7 bases line up with TRBD1. The germline V gene has CDR1 GTSNPN and CDR2 SVGIG (reference sequence). The CDR3 contains 13 residues. The CDR3 DNA sequence: TGTGCATGGACGGGACAGCGGTACAATGAGCAGTTCTTC. It codes for CAWTGQRYNEQFF. The variable domain in full, completed from reference TRBV30 and TRBJ2-1, reads SQTIHQWPATLVQPVGSPLSLECTVEGTSNPNLYWYRQAAGRGLQLLFYSVGIGQISSEVPQNLSASRPQDRQFILSSKKLLLSDSGFYLCAWTGQRYNEQFFGPGTRLTVL.

In its sample, this clone was seen once. The gene calls are TRBV7-6 and TRBJ2-4; D not certain. Germline lookup yields CDR1 SGHVS and CDR2 FNYEAQ. The CDR3 is 15 residues long. The ends were cut back, 1 base at V and 6 bases at J, with 13 bases in the middle. CDR3 in amino acids: CASSLGSEAINIQYF. CDR3 DNA: TGTGCCAGCAGCTTAGGTTCTGAGGCGATAAACATTCAGTACTTC.

This rearrangement joins TRBV19 to TRBJ1-1, with unresolved D. Trimming left V 2 bases short and J 0 bases short, with 13 bases between. The CDR3 is 16 residues long. Germline V gene lookup returns CDR1 LNHDA and CDR2 SQIVND (reference sequence). The CDR3 bases are TGTGCCAGTAGTATATTGAGGGAGGGCGTGAACACTGAAGCTTTCTTT. Its protein is CASSILREGVNTEAFF.

The chain couples TRBV7-2 to TRBJ2-3, with 9 nucleotides matching TRBD2. The ends lost 5 bases at V and 6 bases at J; junction bases unmatched: 9. Germline V gene lookup returns CDR1 SGHTA and CDR2 FQGNSA. The CDR3 is 15 residues long. The CDR3 region is CASSRLLAGLDTQYF. As DNA, the CDR3 is TGTGCCAGCAGCCGCTTACTAGCGGGCCTCGATACGCAGTATTTT.

This rearrangement joins TRBV10-3 to TRBJ2-1; 9 positions match TRBD1. Trimming at V came to 6 bases and at J to 7 bases, leaving 10 bases not matched to a gene. Looked up from germline, CDR1 is ENHRY and CDR2 is SYGVKD. This CDR3 spans 15 amino acids. The CDR3 here is CAIRSDRGIRNEQFF. Written as DNA, the CDR3 is TGTGCCATCAGATCTGACAGGGGGATCCGTAATGAGCAGTTCTTC.

The V call is TRBV11-2, the J call TRBJ2-6; D gene ambiguous. From germline, CDR1 is SGHAT and CDR2 FQNNGV. This CDR3 spans 13 amino acids. Between the trimmed V and J ends, which lost 3 bases and 3 bases, there was a span of 3 bases. The CDR3 sequence: CASSFSGANVLTF. CDR3 nucleotides: TGTGCCAGCAGCTTTAGTGGGGCCAACGTCCTGACTTTC.

The chain carries TRBV6-4 and TRBJ2-1, with 7 bases identical to TRBD2. The CDR3 has 15 amino acids. Trimming at V came to 0 bases and at J to 7 bases, leaving 6 bases not matched to a gene. Germline-derived CDR1 and CDR2 are MRHNA and SNTAGT. The CDR3 is CASSDSRGGSNEQFF. The DNA for the CDR3 is TGTGCCAGCAGTGACTCGAGGGGAGGGTCGAATGAGCAGTTCTTC.

This chain joins TRBV4-2 and TRBJ2-2; a possible D gene is TRBD2 (6 bases). This CDR3 region has 15 residues. CDR1 LGHNA and CDR2 YNFKEQ come from the germline V gene. Trimming removed 6 bases at V and 6 bases at J, with 17 bases between. The CDR3 DNA reads TGTGCCAGCAGAGAACTGACGGGGGACCCCGGGGAGCTGTTTTTT. Translated, it gives CASRELTGDPGELFF.

The chain carries TRBV27 and TRBJ2-7, with D perhaps TRBD1 (6 bases). Germline CDR1 reads MNHEY; CDR2 reads SMNVEV (reference sequence). V was cut by 3 bases and J by 3 bases, with 15 bases left in between. There are 15 residues in the CDR3. The CDR3 here is CASSFLGQTGYEQYF. The CDR3 DNA reads as TGTGCCAGCAGTTTTCTAGGACAGACGGGCTACGAGCAGTACTTC.

The V gene is TRBV2, the J gene TRBJ2-3; TRBD1 matches 10 bases. The CDR3 is made up of 16 amino acids. The germline V gene has CDR1 SNHLY and CDR2 FYNNEI. After removal of 6 bases from V and 6 bases from J, the junction contained 12 bases not matched to a gene. The CDR3 DNA follows: TGTGCCAGCAGCCCGCCGACAGGGGGCTGGGATGATACGCAGTATTTT. It specifies CASSPPTGGWDDTQYF.

The chain has TRBV28 and TRBJ2-7; TRBD2 aligns across 11 bases. Germline trimming cut 6 bases from V and 4 bases from J; bases unmatched to any gene: 11. CDR1 and CDR2 (germline): MDHEN, SYDVKM. The CDR3 consists of 16 residues. This CDR3 reads CASSLALAGVNYEQYF. Written as DNA, the CDR3 is TGTGCCAGCAGCCTAGCACTAGCGGGAGTCAATTACGAGCAGTACTTC.

The chain recombines TRBV27 with TRBJ2-3; TRBD2 is a possible D gene (6 bases). Trimming cost V 6 bases and J 0 bases, with 19 bases left between them. The CDR3 sequence is 17 residues long. CDR1 is MNHEY and CDR2 is SMNVEV in the germline V gene (reference sequence). The CDR3 DNA reads TGTGCCAGCAGCCCGATAAGCGGGCCCACTAGCACAGATACGCAGTATTTT. It encodes CASSPISGPTSTDTQYF.

This chain joins TRBV19 and TRBJ2-2; D is ambiguous. The V end was cut by 4 bases, the J end by 1 base, with 7 bases between. This CDR3 is 14 amino acids long. CDR1 and CDR2 from the germline V gene are LNHDA and SQIVND (reference sequence). For the CDR3, the DNA is TGTGCCAGTAGTACCTACGGGAACACCGGGGAGCTGTTTTTT. This sequence encodes CASSTYGNTGELFF.